This T cell receptor beta chain was captured in a study of blood T cell repertoires in COVID-19. Original data processing: Reference gene primer amplification gave estimated nucleated cell counts. The repertoire was sequenced with immunoSEQ multiplex PCR; TCRdb's copy has only in-frame clones and lacks some. V and J calls and clone size are copied from that table; D and trimming were computed from the DNA. This sample has 110,000 to 150,000 clones, with approximately 85% found just once. The sample consisted of peripheral blood. The TCR sequence derives from a middle-aged man with acute or convalescent COVID-19.

DNA for the CDR3: TGTGCCAGCAGAACCGGGACAGGGGTGTACGAGCAGTACTTC. Protein product: CASRTGTGVYEQYF. V gene TRBV2 combines with J gene TRBJ2-7, with 10 bases matching TRBD1. V was clipped by 6 bases and J by 4 bases; unmatched bases: 6. The CDR3 loop spans 14 amino acids. From germline, CDR1 is SNHLY and CDR2 FYNNEI.